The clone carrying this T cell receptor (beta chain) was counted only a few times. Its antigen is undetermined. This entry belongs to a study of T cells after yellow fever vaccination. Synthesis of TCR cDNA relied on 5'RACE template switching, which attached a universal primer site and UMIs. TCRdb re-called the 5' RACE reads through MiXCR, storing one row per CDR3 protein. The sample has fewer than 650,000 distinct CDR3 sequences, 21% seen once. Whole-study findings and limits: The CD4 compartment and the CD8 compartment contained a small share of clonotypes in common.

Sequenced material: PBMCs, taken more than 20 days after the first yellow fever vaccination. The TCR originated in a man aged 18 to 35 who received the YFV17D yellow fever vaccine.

CDR3 loop: CASSQDTRQNLNEQFF. CDR3 nucleotide sequence: TGCGCCAGCAGCCAAGATACGAGACAGAATTTGAATGAGCAGTTCTTC. The rearrangement links TRBV4-1 to TRBJ2-1; D is perhaps TRBD1 (5 bases). Germline V lookup: CDR1 MGHRA, CDR2 YSYEKL. This CDR3 has 16 residues. V was clipped by 0 bases and J by 7 bases, with 16 bases between them.